This T cell receptor (beta chain) emerged from a study of response to subunit inactivated influenza vaccine. Study outcomes and limitations: Few new T cells, the authors suggested, are recruited by each seasonal influenza vaccination.

Ten or more counts support this clonotype. The antigen is not known. TCRdb re-derived calls from the RT-PCR reads in MiXCR, one entry per CDR3 protein. The data show hundreds of thousands of distinct CDR3 sequences, around 13% seen once. The CDR3 totals 14 residues. Germline lookup yields CDR1 SEHNR and CDR2 FQNEAQ (reference sequence). Trimming cost V 5 bases and J 0 bases, with 11 bases left between them. Sequenced material: PBMCs from blood, taken 14 days before vaccination. This chain connects TRBV7-9 to TRBJ2-7, with a possible D match to TRBD1 (6 bases). The source is a man in his forties or fifties who received an inactivated influenza vaccine. The CDR3 DNA sequence: TGTGCCAGCAGCCAGGACAGAACCTCCTACGAGCAGTACTTC. It encodes CASSQDRTSYEQYF.